This entry describes one T cell receptor (beta chain). Its antigen is unidentified. Everyone who donated was a healthy bone marrow donor. The sample comes from a study of cytomegalovirus exposure and HLA in healthy donors. Study-wide context: Among the roughly 370 genotyped donors, 70% to 85% were placed in the Caucasian-associated ancestry cluster. Whole-study findings and limits: CMV serostatus was the sole immune exposure information available. Whilst most TCR sequences proved rare, a subset of public TCRs occurred across many donors.

PCR employed 60 Vbeta and 13 Jbeta primers. Sequencing used immunoSEQ multiplex PCR; TCRdb keeps in-frame clones, though not all of them. The sample lists 180,000 or so clones; approximately 82% were seen once. After removal of 5 bases from V and 4 bases from J, the junction contained 8 bases not matched to a gene. CDR1 is SQVTM and CDR2 is ANQGSEA in the germline V gene. The CDR3 is 15 residues long. The TCR comes from a woman aged 40-49 years in good health and CMV-seropositive. Sequencing used PBMCs. The chain has TRBV29-1 and TRBJ2-6; 7 bases are shared with TRBD1. This CDR3 is CSVRQGTSGANVLTF. Here the CDR3 DNA reads TGCAGCGTTAGACAGGGAACCTCCGGGGCCAACGTCCTGACTTTC.